This T cell receptor (beta chain) was observed in a study of blood T cell repertoires in COVID-19. TCRdb's copy holds only in-frame clones and misses some; the assay was immunoSEQ multiplex PCR. The table lists more than 150,000 clones, about four fifths of them singletons. Between the trimmed V and J ends, which lost 2 bases and 0 bases, there was a span of 8 bases. The CDR3 runs to 14 residues. The chain combines TRBV5-7 with TRBJ1-1; D is uncertain. TRBV5-7 is an ORF for which the function is uncertain. The sequencing input was PBMCs or T cells enriched from blood (not recorded which). The TCR sequence derives from a man aged 35 to 55 who had recovered from COVID-19. In nucleotides, the CDR3 is TGTGCCAGCAGCTTATGTCTAGTGAACACTGAAGCTTTCTTT. Amino acid sequence: CASSLCLVNTEAFF.